One sample yielded the 11 T cell receptor beta chains listed below, sequenced in a study of T cell responses to AZD1222 COVID-19 vaccine. The repertoire was sequenced with immunoSEQ multiplex PCR; TCRdb's copy has only in-frame clones and lacks some. The sample holds about 140,000 clones, roughly 93% seen once. Material: peripheral blood, obtained 28 days after the second AZD1222 dose. These receptors came from an adult who received the AZD1222 COVID-19 vaccine.

This rearrangement joins TRBV19 to TRBJ1-2, with D hard to call. This CDR3 has 13 amino acids. Germline V gene sequence: CDR1 LNHDA, CDR2 SQIVND (reference sequence). Trimming shortened V by 6 bases and J by 2 bases, and 10 bases separated the two germline ends. CDR3 nucleotides: TGTGCCAGTAGGGCAGTTCCAAACTATGGCTACACCTTC. This codes for CASRAVPNYGYTF. The full variable domain, with the rest looked up from reference TRBV19 and TRBJ1-2, is DGGITQSPKYLFRKEGQNVTLSCEQNLNHDAMYWYRQDPGQGLRLIYYSQIVNDFQKGDIAEGYSVSREKKESFPLTVTSAQKNPTAFYLCASRAVPNYGYTFGSGTRLTVV.

The chain recombines TRBV9 with TRBJ2-2; 10 nucleotides line up with TRBD1. The ends lost 4 bases at V and 3 bases at J; junction bases unmatched: 6. Germline lookup yields CDR1 SGDLS and CDR2 YYNGEE. The CDR3 loop spans 16 amino acids. The CDR3 spells CASSNPGTGDTGELFF. DNA for the CDR3: TGTGCCAGCAGCAATCCCGGGACAGGGGACACCGGGGAGCTGTTTTTT.

The J gene is TRBJ1-5, the V gene TRBV15, with D uncertain. Germline values: CDR1 LNHNV, CDR2 YYDKDF (reference sequence). This CDR3 has 16 amino acids. Trimming cost V 0 bases and J 5 bases, with 14 bases left between them. CDR3: CATSRDKGFDYQPQHF. The CDR3 coding sequence is TGTGCCACCAGCAGAGATAAGGGATTCGATTATCAGCCCCAGCATTTT. Full variable domain (rest looked up from reference TRBV15 and TRBJ1-5): DAMVIQNPRYQVTQFGKPVTLSCSQTLNHNVMYWYQQKSSQAPKLLFHYYDKDFNNEADTPDNFQSRRPNTSFCFLDIRSPGLGDTAMYLCATSRDKGFDYQPQHFGDGTRLSIL.

This clone has only one observation. CDR3 amino acids: CASSPGQGDEKLFF. The CDR3 DNA sequence: TGTGCCAGTAGTCCGGGACAGGGGGATGAAAAACTGTTTTTT. The chain recombines TRBV19 with TRBJ1-4, with 11 positions matching TRBD1. The CDR3 runs 14 residues. Germline CDR1 is LNHDA and CDR2 is SQIVND (reference sequence). Trimming removed 5 bases from V and 6 bases from J; junction bases left unmatched: 2.

The CDR3 nucleotides are TGTGCCAGCAGCATACAGACTAACACAGATACGCAGTATTTT. Protein: CASSIQTNTDTQYF. This chain connects TRBV7-9 to TRBJ2-3, with D perhaps TRBD2 (5 bases). Germline V CDR1 and CDR2: SEHNR, FQNEAQ (reference sequence). V was clipped by 5 bases and J by 2 bases, with 11 bases between them. This CDR3 region has 14 residues.

The V and J genes are TRBV5-4 and TRBJ2-3; perhaps TRBD2 as D (6 bases). The germline V gene encodes CDR1 SGHNT and CDR2 YYREEE (reference sequence). V dropped 0 bases and J dropped 9 bases, with 17 bases sitting between them. The CDR3 spans 15 residues. The CDR3 DNA reads as TGTGCCAGCAGCTTGGCCGGGACTGGAGATAGAACGCAGTATTTT. This codes for CASSLAGTGDRTQYF.

The chain is built from TRBV11-2 and TRBJ2-2; 7 bases align to TRBD2. The CDR3 length is 15 residues. J gave up 0 bases and V 3 bases, and 1 base lay outside the gene matches. Germline CDR1 is SGHAT and CDR2 is FQNNGV. The CDR3 nucleotides read TGTGCCAGCAGCTTTGGGGGGGCGAACACCGGGGAGCTGTTTTTT. Translation: CASSFGGANTGELFF. Full variable domain (remainder filled in from reference TRBV11-2 and TRBJ2-2): EAGVAQSPRYKIIEKRQSVAFWCNPISGHATLYWYQQILGQGPKLLIQFQNNGVVDDSQLPKDRFSAERLKGVDSTLKIQPAKLEDSAVYLCASSFGGANTGELFFGEGSRLTVL.

V and J are TRBV27 and TRBJ1-2; D call uncertain. Germline V lookup: CDR1 MNHEY, CDR2 SMNVEV (reference sequence). This CDR3 contains 16 residues. The V and J ends lost 6 bases and 4 bases respectively, with 21 bases between them. The CDR3 region has the DNA TGTGCCAGCAGCCGTTACCGACCCACCCTGGGCTATGGCTACACCTTC. This gives the protein CASSRYRPTLGYGYTF.

J is TRBJ1-2 and V is TRBV10-3, with D maybe TRBD1 (5 bases). Trimming shortened V by 6 bases and J by 3 bases, and 11 bases separated the two germline ends. The CDR3 is 13 residues long. Germline CDR1 reads ENHRY; CDR2 reads SYGVKD. The CDR3 bases are TGTGCCATCAGGACAGCTCTACACTATGGCTACACCTTC. This gives the protein CAIRTALHYGYTF.

The V gene is TRBV10-3, the J gene TRBJ1-1, with D hard to call. CDR1 ENHRY and CDR2 SYGVKD come from the germline V gene. The CDR3 runs to 14 residues. V lost 0 bases and J lost 6, with 11 bases in between. CDR3 in amino acids: CAISESGQAPEAFF. CDR3 nucleotides: TGTGCCATCAGTGAGTCTGGGCAGGCCCCTGAAGCTTTCTTT.

This clone came up once. This sequence joins TRBV27 and TRBJ1-5; 9 bases agree with TRBD1. From germline, CDR1 is MNHEY and CDR2 SMNVEV (reference sequence). V lost 0 bases, J lost 0 bases, and 15 bases stayed unmatched. The CDR3 extends over 21 amino acids. The CDR3 DNA is TGTGCCAGCAGTTTATCGGTTGGGACAGGGCGGGATTTCGGTAGCAATCAGCCCCAGCATTTT. This codes for CASSLSVGTGRDFGSNQPQHF.